This T cell receptor beta chain was documented in a study of CD8 T cells in ankylosing spondylitis. Study-wide results and limits: Previously reported in reactive arthritis synovial fluid and blood were some of the motif variants. Reportedly, significant enrichment of disease-linked clones occurred in matched ankylosing spondylitis synovial fluid. Peripheral blood samples showed relatively rare disease-linked clones, and these clones were CD8+. Ankylosing spondylitis blood appeared to carry a characteristic TCR beta motif of 7 or 8 highly homologous variants.

This CDR3 is built from 13 residues. The V end was cut by 7 bases, the J end by 4 bases, with 12 bases between. Germline V lookup: CDR1 SNHLY, CDR2 FYNNEI. This clonotype showed up just a few times. Its antigen remains unidentified. Using quantitative 5'-RACE with molecular barcodes, the authors made TCR beta libraries. TCRdb analysed the 5' RACE reads with MiXCR anew, one entry per CDR3 protein. In the table there are hundreds of thousands of distinct CDR3 sequences, 20% to 30% of which are singletons. The origin of this receptor is a male donor with ankylosing spondylitis. The source material was blood, either unsorted or a sorted T cell fraction (not recorded which). The genes are TRBV2 and TRBJ2-3; D gene ambiguous. The CDR3 coding sequence is TGTGCCAGCACCAACCCGAGCTCAGATACGCAGTATTTT. It specifies CASTNPSSDTQYF.